The 19 T cell receptor beta chains reported below all come from one sample, sequenced in a study of blood T cell repertoires in COVID-19. This table comes from immunoSEQ multiplex PCR, and its TCRdb copy is limited to in-frame clones, with some not included. The profile shows about 91,000 clones, roughly four fifths of them singletons. Material for sequencing was peripheral blood. These receptors were taken from a man aged 50 or older with active or convalescent COVID-19.

The chain carries TRBV6-5 and TRBJ1-1; D is uncertain. From germline, CDR1 is MNHEY and CDR2 SVGAGI. This CDR3 region has 14 residues. V was cut by 0 bases and J by 6 bases, with 11 bases left in between. The CDR3 DNA is TGTGCCAGCAGTTACTCGATTAGGAGGCCTGAAGCTTTCTTT. It codes for CASSYSIRRPEAFF.

The chain carries TRBV27 and TRBJ2-1; 8 bases match TRBD1. Looked up from germline, CDR1 is MNHEY and CDR2 is SMNVEV (reference sequence). The CDR3 covers 14 residues. The junction had 2 bases not matched to a gene; V was cut back by 5 bases and J by 2 bases. In DNA, the CDR3 is TGTGCCAGCAGTAAGGACAGGGCCTACAATGAGCAGTTCTTC. It translates to CASSKDRAYNEQFF.

The chain carries TRBV3-1 (or the pseudogene TRBV3-2) and TRBJ2-4; 7 bases line up with TRBD1. Germline V gene sequence: CDR1 LGHDT, CDR2 YNNKEL (reference sequence). The CDR3 is 14 residues long. The junction had 2 bases not matched to a gene; V was cut back by 4 bases and J by 2 bases. The CDR3 loop reads CASSLGQTKNIQYF. DNA for the CDR3: TGTGCCAGCAGCCTGGGACAGACCAAAAACATTCAGTACTTC.

The chain is built from TRBV19 and TRBJ2-1; 11 bases match TRBD1. V dropped 9 bases and J dropped 9; count of bases not matched to a gene: 16. The CDR3 has 16 amino acids. In germline, CDR1 is LNHDA, CDR2 SQIVND (reference sequence). The CDR3 here is CASDPMPGQGGGEQFF. The CDR3 region has the DNA TGTGCCAGCGATCCCATGCCGGGACAGGGGGGTGGTGAGCAGTTCTTC.

The genes are TRBV2 and TRBJ1-2; D not certain. Between the trimmed V and J ends, which lost 6 bases and 2 bases, there was a span of 16 bases. The CDR3 has 15 residues. Germline loops: CDR1 SNHLY, CDR2 FYNNEI. CDR3 sequence (DNA): TGTGCCAGCAGGGAATCCCAGGTTTCCAACTATGGCTACACCTTC. Translation: CASRESQVSNYGYTF. Full variable domain (rest looked up from reference TRBV2 and TRBJ1-2): EPEVTQTPSHQVTQMGQEVILRCVPISNHLYFYWYRQILGQKVEFLVSFYNNEISEKSEIFDDQFSVERPDGSNFTLKIRSTKLEDSAMYFCASRESQVSNYGYTFGSGTRLTVV.

V is TRBV5-6 and J is TRBJ1-5, with a tentative D call TRBD1 (5 bases). The germline V gene has CDR1 SGHDT and CDR2 YYEEEE. There are 12 residues in the CDR3. V gave up 0 bases and J gave up 10 bases, with 8 bases separating them. The CDR3 DNA is TGTGCCAGCAGCTTGGACGGGGGACCCCAGCATTTT. This translates into CASSLDGGPQHF.

The chain links TRBV11-2 to TRBJ1-2; D may be TRBD1 (5 bases). This CDR3 has 13 amino acids. Trimming stripped 5 bases from V and 5 bases from J, with 12 bases between. Germline lookup yields CDR1 SGHAT and CDR2 FQNNGV. Here the CDR3 DNA reads TGTGCCAGCAGCCTGGGACTCTCATATGGCTACACCTTC. Translation: CASSLGLSYGYTF.

The chain uses TRBV11-1 and TRBJ2-2, with D perhaps matching TRBD2 (6 bases). CDR1 is SGHAT and CDR2 is FQDESV in the germline V gene (reference sequence). There are 16 residues in the CDR3. V was clipped by 1 base and J by 4 bases, with 13 bases between them. CDR3 coding DNA: TGTGCCAGCAGCTTAGGATACGGGGGAGGCACCGGGGAGCTGTTTTTT. It codes for CASSLGYGGGTGELFF.

V usage is TRBV5-1 and J usage is TRBJ2-2; D is possibly TRBD2 (6 bases). The CDR3 contains 15 residues. Germline V gene lookup returns CDR1 SGHRS and CDR2 YFSETQ. V lost 2 bases and J 3 bases, leaving 11 bases between the germline ends. The CDR3 sequence is CASSLGGADTGELFF. As DNA, the CDR3 is TGCGCCAGCAGCTTAGGAGGGGCGGACACCGGGGAGCTGTTTTTT. Variable domain in full (rest from reference TRBV5-1 and TRBJ2-2): KAGVTQTPRYLIKTRGQQVTLSCSPISGHRSVSWYQQTPGQGLQFLFEYFSETQRNKGNFPGRFSGRQFSNSRSEMNVSTLELGDSALYLCASSLGGADTGELFFGEGSRLTVL.

This chain uses TRBV6-4 with TRBJ1-1, with unresolved D. V gave up 3 bases and J gave up 5 bases, with 13 bases separating them. This CDR3 contains 14 residues. Germline loops: CDR1 MRHNA, CDR2 SNTAGT. CDR3 region: CASSEHQVGTEAFF. CDR3 sequence (DNA): TGTGCCAGCAGTGAACATCAGGTTGGAACTGAAGCTTTCTTT.

The V gene is TRBV6-1, the J gene TRBJ1-1, with 12 bases matching TRBD1. V shed 2 bases and J 5 bases; nucleotides not matched to a gene: 3. This CDR3 is built from 15 residues. Germline CDR1 MNHNS, CDR2 SASEGT. The CDR3 DNA reads as TGTGCCAGCAGTGAATGGGGACAGGGGGCAACTGAAGCTTTCTTT. It yields the protein CASSEWGQGATEAFF.

This clone was recorded once. The chain couples TRBV19 to TRBJ2-1, with TRBD2 matching 8 bases. There are 16 residues in the CDR3. Trimming took 5 bases from V and 4 from J; bases not matched to a gene: 10. Looked up from germline, CDR1 is LNHDA and CDR2 is SQIVND (reference sequence). As DNA, the CDR3 is TGTGCCAGTAGTCCCGCCGGGGCGGGGGGTTACAATGAGCAGTTCTTC. Translating gives CASSPAGAGGYNEQFF.

The rearrangement joins TRBV3-1 (or the pseudogene TRBV3-2) to TRBJ2-7; TRBD1 might be the D (6 bases). Germline-derived CDR1 and CDR2 are LGHDT and YNNKEL (reference sequence). The V end was cut by 4 bases, the J end by 3 bases, with 13 bases between. The CDR3 is made up of 14 amino acids. CDR3 nucleotides: TGTGCCAGCAGCCTTAGACAGGCCCACTACGAGCAGTACTTC. This codes for CASSLRQAHYEQYF.

The J gene is TRBJ1-1, the V gene TRBV6-2 or TRBV6-3; no reliable D call. The germline V and J ends were trimmed by 3 bases and 2 bases, with 7 bases remaining between them. Germline V gives CDR1 MNHEY, CDR2 SVGEGT. The CDR3 consists of 13 residues. The DNA for the CDR3 is TGTGCCAGCAGTTATAGAACCAACACTGAAGCTTTCTTT. Translating gives CASSYRTNTEAFF.

This rearrangement joins TRBV27 to TRBJ2-1; D not resolved. The CDR3 consists of 13 residues. The germline V gene encodes CDR1 MNHEY and CDR2 SMNVEV (reference sequence). V lost 5 bases and J lost 2, with 7 bases in between. Here the CDR3 DNA reads TGTGCCAGCAGTCCGGTACCCTACAATGAGCAGTTCTTC. Translating it yields CASSPVPYNEQFF.

The chain carries TRBV18 and TRBJ1-4; D gene uncertain. With 1 base removed from V and 8 bases from J, the gap between germline ends came to 8 bases. The germline CDR1 and CDR2 sequences are KGHSH and LQKENI. The CDR3 totals 13 residues. CDR3 in amino acids: CASSPLGGEKLFF. Written as DNA, the CDR3 is TGTGCCAGCTCACCACTGGGAGGAGAAAAACTGTTTTTT.

This chain connects TRBV6-5 to TRBJ1-2; D is perhaps TRBD1 (5 bases). V was trimmed by 7 bases and J by 4 bases, leaving 19 bases between them. Germline V CDR1 and CDR2: MNHEY, SVGAGI. The CDR3 totals 15 residues. The CDR3 DNA reads as TGTGCCAGCACCCTCACCGGGACCGGGGGCTATGGCTACACCTTC. Protein sequence: CASTLTGTGGYGYTF.

CDR3 bases: TGTGCCAGCAGCTTAAGGGCAGCGGGGGATAGCTCCTACAATGAGCAGTTCTTC. Translated: CASSLRAAGDSSYNEQFF. The chain is built from TRBV7-2 and TRBJ2-1, with 8 bases fitting TRBD2. Germline loops: CDR1 SGHTA, CDR2 FQGNSA. With V trimmed by 2 bases and J by 0 bases, 9 bases remained unmatched. This CDR3 contains 18 residues.

In its sample, this clone was seen a few times. Other DNA sequences in this specimen translate into the identical CDR3. The rearrangement links TRBV11-3 to TRBJ2-5; 8 bases align to TRBD1. The length of the CDR3 is 15 residues. Germline-derived CDR1 and CDR2 are SGHNT and YENEEA. The junction had 6 bases not matched to a gene; V was cut back by 4 bases and J by 2 bases. Here the CDR3 DNA reads TGTGCCAGCAGCTCCGGACAGGGACCACAAGAGACCCAGTACTTC. Amino acid sequence: CASSSGQGPQETQYF.